The 15 T cell receptor beta chains presented below share a single source sample, sequenced in a study of T cell repertoires in cytomegalovirus infection. No cognate antigen is known for these TCRs. Via MiXCR, TCRdb re-called the reads, giving one row per CDR3 protein. In the table there are more than 250,000 distinct CDR3 sequences, roughly 25% of which are singletons. This sample comprised cultured PBMCs, obtained from culture after CMV antigen stimulation. The receptors come from a human donor in good health (CMV status not recorded). Some clones in this sample may be carry-over from other donors' samples.

This clonotype was seen at least ten times. This rearrangement joins TRBV7-9 to TRBJ2-1; the D is unclear. The V and J ends lost 2 bases and 6 bases respectively, with 5 bases between them. Germline CDR1 SEHNR, CDR2 FQNEAQ (reference sequence). The CDR3 covers 12 residues. CDR3 nucleotide sequence: TGTGCCAGCAGCTTAAAAGCCAATGAGCAGTTCTTC. It is translated as CASSLKANEQFF.

The V call is TRBV20-1, the J call TRBJ2-3, with unresolved D. V was cut by 5 bases and J by 1 base, with 10 bases left in between. CDR3 length: 13 residues. Germline V CDR1 and CDR2: DFQATT, SNEGSKA (reference sequence). This CDR3 reads CSAPHGGTDTQYF. DNA of the CDR3: TGCAGTGCTCCACATGGGGGCACAGATACGCAGTATTTT.

The V gene is TRBV5-1, the J gene TRBJ1-1; D ambiguous. Germline V gene sequence: CDR1 SGHRS, CDR2 YFSETQ. V lost 6 bases and J 2 bases, leaving 11 bases between the germline ends. This CDR3 region has 13 residues. The DNA for the CDR3 is TGCGCCAGCAACGTGTTTAGTAACACTGAAGCTTTCTTT. Translating it yields CASNVFSNTEAFF.

V gene TRBV28 combines with J gene TRBJ2-1, with 9 nucleotides matching TRBD2. The trim removed 2 bases at V and 7 bases at J, leaving 6 bases unmatched. This CDR3 is 15 amino acids long. The germline V gene encodes CDR1 MDHEN and CDR2 SYDVKM. In nucleotides, the CDR3 is TGTGCCAGCAGTTTAAGGGGACTAGCTCTGAATGAGCAGTTCTTC. The encoded protein is CASSLRGLALNEQFF. Filled out from reference TRBV28 and TRBJ2-1, the complete variable domain reads DVKVTQSSRYLVKRTGEKVFLECVQDMDHENMFWYRQDPGLGLRLIYFSYDVKMKEKGDIPEGYSVSREKKERFSLILESASTNQTSMYLCASSLRGLALNEQFFGPGTRLTVL.

V gene TRBV19 combines with J gene TRBJ2-3; 10 nucleotides agree with TRBD1. This CDR3 region has 15 residues. V gave up 7 bases and J gave up 1 base; unmatched junction bases: 5. The germline CDR1 and CDR2 sequences are LNHDA and SQIVND (reference sequence). CDR3 sequence (DNA): TGTGCCAGTAAGGCGACAGGGGGCGGCACAGATACGCAGTATTTT. Its protein is CASKATGGGTDTQYF.

This chain uses TRBV19 with TRBJ1-5; D is perhaps TRBD1 (6 bases). The CDR3 runs 15 residues. The V gene lost 7 bases and the J gene lost 4 bases, with 17 bases spanning the gap. Per the germline V gene, CDR1 is LNHDA and CDR2 is SQIVND (reference sequence). CDR3 sequence reads: CASKTGGGANQPQHF. The DNA of the CDR3 is TGTGCCAGTAAGACAGGAGGAGGAGCTAATCAGCCCCAGCATTTT.

The CDR3 reads CASSTLQLPRDNQPQHF. The CDR3 nucleotides read TGTGCCAGTAGTACTTTACAGCTACCCAGAGACAATCAGCCCCAGCATTTT. The rearrangement joins TRBV19 to TRBJ1-5; D unresolved. Deletions cut 4 bases from V and 3 bases from J, with 19 bases between. Germline V CDR1 and CDR2: LNHDA, SQIVND (reference sequence). The CDR3 is 17 residues long.

The J gene is TRBJ1-4, the V gene TRBV5-4, with 10 bases fitting TRBD1. The germline V gene encodes CDR1 SGHNT and CDR2 YYREEE (reference sequence). The CDR3 has 14 residues. Trimming at V came to 4 bases and at J to 8 bases, leaving 5 bases not matched to a gene. The CDR3 here is CASSSRQGAEKLFF. DNA of the CDR3: TGTGCCAGCAGCAGCCGACAGGGGGCCGAAAAACTGTTTTTT.

J is TRBJ2-7 and V is TRBV15; a weak D match, TRBD2 (7 bases). Per germline, CDR1 LNHNV and CDR2 YYDKDF (reference sequence). CDR3 size: 17 residues. V lost 0 bases to trimming and J lost 6 bases, with 21 bases between them. The CDR3 DNA is TGTGCCACCAGCAGAGAAGGGGGGAGGGCCATCCGGATCGAGCAGTACTTC. Encoded protein: CATSREGGRAIRIEQYF.

This clonotype was picked up many times. V usage is TRBV12-3 or TRBV12-4 and J usage is TRBJ2-3; TRBD1 might be the D (6 bases). The CDR3 is made up of 15 amino acids. V was trimmed by 6 bases and J by 0 bases, leaving 13 bases between them. CDR3: CASSQGGGSTDTQYF. The CDR3 bases are TGTGCCAGCAGCCAAGGGGGTGGCAGCACAGATACGCAGTATTTT.

This clonotype was found once. The rearrangement joins TRBV19 to TRBJ1-1; 7 positions match TRBD1. Germline V gene data show CDR1 as LNHDA and CDR2 as SQIVND (reference sequence). This CDR3 region has 14 residues. The junction had 4 bases not matched to a gene; V was cut back by 5 bases and J by 1 base. As DNA, the CDR3 is TGTGCCAGTAGTCCCGGGGACAGGAACACTGAAGCTTTCTTT. Its translation: CASSPGDRNTEAFF.

V and J are TRBV10-3 and TRBJ2-7; the D is unclear. Germline V gene data show CDR1 as ENHRY and CDR2 as SYGVKD. This CDR3 region has 13 residues. Trimming cost V 4 bases and J 10 bases, with 17 bases left between them. The CDR3 nucleotides read TGTGCCATCAGTGGAGCTGATCCAGGTCGCCAGTACTTC. It specifies CAISGADPGRQYF.

This clonotype was observed once. The chain recombines TRBV4-1 with TRBJ1-5; possible D gene TRBD1, 6 bases. Germline-derived CDR1 and CDR2 are MGHRA and YSYEKL. V lost 1 base to trimming and J lost 7 bases, with 20 bases between them. This CDR3 has 17 residues. The CDR3 coding sequence is TGCGCCAGCAGCCAAGGGGGGGGGGCTTCCCAACGACAGCCCCAGCATTTT. Its translation is CASSQGGGASQRQPQHF.

The chain carries TRBV14 and TRBJ1-6; 10 nucleotides match TRBD1. Germline values: CDR1 SGHDN, CDR2 FVKESK. This CDR3 has 15 residues. The V and J ends lost 5 bases and 7 bases, in that order; junction bases with no gene match: 5. CDR3 region: CASSADRGRNSPLHF. In nucleotides, the CDR3 is TGTGCCAGCAGCGCAGACAGGGGGCGGAATTCACCCCTCCACTTT.

The genes are TRBV15 and TRBJ2-3, with 12 bases that match TRBD2. CDR3 length: 17 residues. Unmatched junction bases numbered 10, after V lost 1 base and J lost 8 bases. From germline, CDR1 is LNHNV and CDR2 YYDKDF (reference sequence). The CDR3 sequence is CATSRVRPSGREATQYF. Written as DNA, the CDR3 is TGTGCCACCAGCAGAGTCCGGCCTAGCGGGAGGGAAGCTACGCAGTATTTT.